The following is a TCR beta chain sequence with its context. This entry is derived from a study of blood T cell repertoires in COVID-19. Study-wide context: Samples came from the United States, Italy and Spain, spanning acute and convalescent COVID-19.

In the original analysis: Counts of nucleated cells, estimated from reference gene primer amplification, were obtained. Only in-frame clones appear in the TCRdb table, and some are missing; sequencing was by immunoSEQ multiplex PCR. That table is the source of V, J and clone size, and D and trimming were worked out from the DNA. In the table there are over 250,000 clones, about 81% of which are singletons. Sequenced: PBMCs or T cells enriched from blood (not recorded which). The receptor was isolated from a man between 25 and 39 years old with acute COVID-19.

CDR3 in amino acids: CSVGLNTGELFF. For the CDR3, the DNA is TGCAGCGTTGGTCTTAACACCGGGGAGCTGTTTTTT. V and J are TRBV29-1 and TRBJ2-2; D not resolved. With 4 bases removed from V and 2 bases from J, the gap between germline ends came to 5 bases. This CDR3 comprises 12 residues. Germline V gene sequence: CDR1 SQVTM, CDR2 ANQGSEA.